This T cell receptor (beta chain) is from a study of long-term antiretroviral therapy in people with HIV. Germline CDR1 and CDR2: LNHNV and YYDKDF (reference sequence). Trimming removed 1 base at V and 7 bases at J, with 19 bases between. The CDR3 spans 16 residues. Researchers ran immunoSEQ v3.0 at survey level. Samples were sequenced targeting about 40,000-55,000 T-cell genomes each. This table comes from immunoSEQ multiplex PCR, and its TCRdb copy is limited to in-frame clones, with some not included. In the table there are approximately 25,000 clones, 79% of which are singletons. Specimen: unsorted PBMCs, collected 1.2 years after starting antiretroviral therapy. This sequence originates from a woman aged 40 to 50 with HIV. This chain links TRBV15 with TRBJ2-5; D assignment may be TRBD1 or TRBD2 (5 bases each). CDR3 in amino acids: CATSRVGTNFRGTQYF. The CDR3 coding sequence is TGTGCCACCAGCAGAGTGGGGACGAATTTTAGGGGGACCCAGTACTTC.